This passage covers 3 T cell receptor beta chains from one sample sequenced in a study of human T cells and chemical hapten exposure. TCRdb re-derived calls from the RACE reads in MiXCR, one entry per CDR3 protein. The sample holds a few hundred thousand distinct CDR3 sequences; under 6.5% are singletons and the top ten take 5% to 6%. The time point here: patch test 2, 6 weeks after DPC sensitization. Treatment here: therapeutic diphenylcyclopropenone sensitization with weekly scalp DPC. This sample comprised whole blood, obtained in connection with sensitization to the hapten diphenylcyclopropenone (DPC). The receptors shown here come from a woman aged 18 to 35 with alopecia areata. Some clones in this sample may be carry-over from other donors' samples.

The CDR3 DNA sequence: TGTGCCAGCAGTTTCTGGGCTGGGGCCAACGTCCTGACTTTC. Protein product: CASSFWAGANVLTF. This chain connects TRBV27 to TRBJ2-6; D gene unclear. This CDR3 has 14 residues. V dropped 3 bases and J dropped 2 bases, with 5 bases sitting between them. Germline assignment: CDR1 MNHEY and CDR2 SMNVEV (reference sequence).

The chain joins TRBV28 to TRBJ1-5; 10 nucleotides agree with TRBD1. The V gene end was trimmed by 6 bases and the J gene end by 3 bases; junction bases not matched to a gene: 5. The V gene's germline CDR1 is MDHEN and CDR2 SYDVKM. The CDR3 loop spans 15 amino acids. CDR3 protein: CASSRTGGYNQPQHF. The CDR3 nucleotides are TGTGCCAGCAGCAGGACAGGGGGATACAATCAGCCCCAGCATTTT.

This clonotype was counted a few times. The gene calls are TRBV2 and TRBJ1-6; D is unclear. V was shortened by 2 bases and J by 6 bases, with 8 bases between the two germline ends. Germline V CDR1 and CDR2: SNHLY, FYNNEI. This CDR3 is 14 amino acids long. The DNA for the CDR3 is TGTGCCAGCAGTGAATCGACGGCTAATTCACCCCTCCACTTT. Its translation: CASSESTANSPLHF.